This TCR beta chain originates from a study of molecular identifiers for immune sequencing clone quantification (dated by TCRdb to the late 2010s). A note on the overall study: For a replicate experiment, the RNA from either 20,000 or 100,000 naive CD8 T cells was divided into five aliquots, and four of those aliquots went on to sequencing. CD8 T cells were used in a methods study to benchmark molecular-identifier clustering-based TCR repertoire sequencing (MIDCIRS) and TCR RNA copy counting. The full study reports these points: Modeling gave about 3.2 recovered TCR RNA copies per cell versus approximately 10 by digital PCR, implying about 30% capture efficiency. Spiked-in Jurkat TCR RNA equivalent to a single cell was reported to be detectable even among 850,000 to 1,000,000 naive CD8 T cells. When barcode sub-clustering was left out, chimeric consensus sequences inflated TCR diversity, with chimeras reaching as high as 47%. The sizes of highly expanded clones could end up underestimated when identical TCR molecules share a barcode. In CMV-specific effector cells, clones with more than 20 RNA copies accounted for over 98% of molecules, whereas in naive cells such clones accounted for under 1%. Naive libraries contained spiked-in Jurkat TCR RNA (around ten copies' worth), which is not part of the donor repertoire.

Naive CD8 T cell libraries were made from 20,000 to 1,000,000 sorted cells using 10%, 30% or 50% of purified RNA. Naive CD8 T cells, defined as CD8+CD4-CCR7+CD45RA+, were FACS-sorted into RLT Plus buffer on a BD FACSAria II. To test detection sensitivity, Jurkat RNA equivalent to more than 8 TCR copies was spiked into samples of roughly 20,000-1,000,000 naive CD8 T cells. Enrichment of CD8 T cells was done with RosetteSep CD8+ T Cell Enrichment Cocktail plus Ficoll-Paque, and ACK red cell lysis came afterward. V sheds 0 bases and J sheds 2 bases, leaving 10 bases between their ends. Via the germline V gene (reference sequence), CDR1 is LGHDT and CDR2 YNNKEL. The CDR3 numbers 15 residues from cysteine through phenylalanine. Only CDR3 DNA remains: 45 bases, in frame from the first base. Preparation of the library involved PCR. The sequencer was an Illumina HiSeq 4000. Bulk TCR libraries were made following a previously described method, with the TCR primers given in Table S5. The Qiagen AllPrep DNA/RNA kit was used to purify total RNA. Reads from multiple sequencing runs of the same library were pooled before analysis. In the original analysis: Reads were retained only if the reads had an exact TCR constant sequence, and the retained reads were trimmed to 150 nt and grouped according to their 12-nt molecular barcodes. Within each barcode group, reads were sub-clustered at a 15% Levenshtein threshold, and quality-weighted consensus sequences were built per RNA molecule. Non-functional sequences were discarded, and so were lower-count sequences lying one edit away from another sequence. Based on a fit of two negative binomial distributions, barcode sub-clusters having less than 20% of the maximum read count were discarded. Starting from the raw public reads, TCRdb applied fastp trimming at Q25, assembled clones with MiXCR and retained in-frame beta chains. Entries that share a CDR3 protein sequence are merged under the most common genes and DNA. The V and J calls shown here were made by TCRdb, not taken from the authors' results. For this sample the table gives 35,000 to 40,000 distinct CDR3 sequences, of which under 20% were detected only once. More than 0.95% of the sample rests with the top ten.

A word on this clonotype: It lacks a known antigen. Base qualities are missing; no much larger clone stands one base away.

This TCR was recovered from a human donor in good health. Some libraries in this study had Jurkat cell RNA spiked in. Here the chain combines TRBV3-1 and TRBJ1-1; there is no confident call for the D gene. Input material: naive CD8+ T cells from blood, with Jurkat cell RNA spiked in. This specimen's cell subset or site label, interpreted: FACS-sorted CD8+CD4-CCR7+CD45RA+ naive T cells. DNA sequence: TGTGCCAGCAGCCAAGATCGAGTAGTTAACACTGAAGCTTTCTTT. Its protein reads: CASSQDRVVNTEAFF.